Following are 3 T cell receptor beta chains from one sample sequenced in a study of T-cell memory formation after mild COVID-19. From the 5' RACE reads, TCRdb called clonotypes with MiXCR, one entry per CDR3 protein. The repertoire holds 150,000 to 200,000 distinct CDR3 sequences, with approximately 10% as singletons. The sequenced sample was PBMCs or a T cell subset sorted from them (not recorded which). Every receptor here comes from a man between 18 and 35 years old who had mild COVID-19 (a few samples of this study predate the infection). Cell type and time point are not known.

The J gene is TRBJ1-5, the V gene TRBV5-6; D possibly corresponds to TRBD1 (6 bases). The V gene's germline CDR1 is SGHDT and CDR2 YYEEEE. The V end was cut by 0 bases, the J end by 0 bases, with 10 bases between. This CDR3 contains 16 residues. CDR3 residues: CASSLGGPFSNQPQHF. The CDR3 DNA is TGTGCCAGCAGCTTGGGGGGGCCCTTTAGCAATCAGCCCCAGCATTTT.

This clonotype was seen many times. The chain carries TRBV7-2 and TRBJ2-7, with D perhaps matching TRBD2 (6 bases). The germline gives CDR1 SGHTA, CDR2 FQGNSA. V was shortened by 0 bases and J by 0 bases, with 9 bases between the two germline ends. The CDR3 has 15 amino acids. The CDR3 DNA is TGTGCCAGCAGCTTAGCTCCGGGAGCCTCCTACGAGCAGTACGTC. Protein: CASSLAPGASYEQYV.

The chain carries TRBV11-2 and TRBJ2-5; D uncertain. The V gene's germline CDR1 is SGHAT and CDR2 FQNNGV. V lost 3 bases, J lost 4 bases, and 3 bases lay in between. This CDR3 has 11 residues. DNA for the CDR3: TGTGCCAGCAGCTTTTCAGAGACCCAGTACTTC. Amino acid sequence: CASSFSETQYF.